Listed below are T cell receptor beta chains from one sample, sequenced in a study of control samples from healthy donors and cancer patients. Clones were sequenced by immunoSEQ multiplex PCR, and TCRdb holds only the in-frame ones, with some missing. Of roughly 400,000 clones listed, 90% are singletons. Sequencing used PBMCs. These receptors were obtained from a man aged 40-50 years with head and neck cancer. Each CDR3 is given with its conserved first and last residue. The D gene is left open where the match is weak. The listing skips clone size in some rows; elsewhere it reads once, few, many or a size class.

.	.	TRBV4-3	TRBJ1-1	TGCGCCAGCAGCCAAGATGCCGACACCAGATGGGGTGAAGCTTTCTTT	CASSQDADTRWGEAFF
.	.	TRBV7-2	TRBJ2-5	TGTGCCAGCAGCTTAGCGGCAGGGGAGTCAGAGACCCAGTACTTC	CASSLAAGESETQYF
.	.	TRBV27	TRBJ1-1	TGTGCCAGCGGCACATCTACGAGGAGCACTGAAGCTTTCTTT	CASGTSTRSTEAFF
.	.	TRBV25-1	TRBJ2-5	TGTGCCAGCAGTGCCCCAATCGGGGGACACCGGTACCAAGAGACCCAGTACTTC	CASSAPIGGHRYQETQYF
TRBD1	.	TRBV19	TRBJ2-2	TGTGCCAGTAGTATGAGCAGGGGACAGGGAACCGGGGAGCTGTTTTTT	CASSMSRGQGTGELFF
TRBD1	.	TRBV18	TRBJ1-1	TGTGCCAGCTCACTCGGGACAGGGTTGGTTCACACTGAAGCTTTCTTT	CASSLGTGLVHTEAFF
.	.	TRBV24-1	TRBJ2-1	TGTGCCACCAGTGTAGGCAATGAGCAGTTCTTC	CATSVGNEQFF
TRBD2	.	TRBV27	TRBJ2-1	TGTGCCAGCAGTGCTAGCGGGAGTGGTGTCGGTGAGCAGTTCTTC	CASSASGSGVGEQFF
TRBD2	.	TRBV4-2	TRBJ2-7	TGTGCCAGCAGCCAAGATAGAACTAGCGGGGGGCTCTACGAGCAGTACTTC	CASSQDRTSGGLYEQYF
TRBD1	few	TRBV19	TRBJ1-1	TGTGCCAGTAGTACGTCGACAGGGGTGAACACTGAAGCTTTCTTT	CASSTSTGVNTEAFF
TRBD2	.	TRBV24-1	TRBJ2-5	TGTGCCACCAGTGGTCCTCGGGACGGGGGGCAAGAGACCCAGTACTTC	CATSGPRDGGQETQYF
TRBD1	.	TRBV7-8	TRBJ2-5	TGTGCCAGCAGAGTATACGGGACAGCACAAGAGACCCAGTACTTC	CASRVYGTAQETQYF
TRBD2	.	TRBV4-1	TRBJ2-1	TGCGCCAGCAGCCACCCGGACAGGTGGACTAGCGGGAGCAATGAGCAGTTCTTC	CASSHPDRWTSGSNEQFF
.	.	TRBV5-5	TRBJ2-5	TGTGCCAGCATCCCCGACGGGGGTCGAGAGACCCAGTACTTC	CASIPDGGRETQYF
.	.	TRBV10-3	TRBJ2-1	TGTGCCATCAGTGAGTCGGGGTGGGGCAATGAGCAGTTCTTC	CAISESGWGNEQFF
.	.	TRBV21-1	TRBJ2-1	TGTGCCAGCAGCAGGGAAAAGGGGGTAGGCTCCTACAATGAGCAGTTCTTC	CASSREKGVGSYNEQFF
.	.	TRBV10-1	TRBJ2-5	TGCGCCAGCAGTGACTCAGGACAGCGGGACGTGGAGACCCAGTACTTC	CASSDSGQRDVETQYF
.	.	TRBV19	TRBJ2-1	TGTGCCAGTAGTACCCACGTCTGGATCAATGAGCAGTTCTTC	CASSTHVWINEQFF
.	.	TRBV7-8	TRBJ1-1	TGTGCCAGCAGCATGGGGGAGCCGGAAGCTTTCTTT	CASSMGEPEAFF
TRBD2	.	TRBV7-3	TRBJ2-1	TGTGCCAGCGGGCTAGCGGGAGGGGGGCCCTACAATGAGCAGTTCTTC	CASGLAGGGPYNEQFF
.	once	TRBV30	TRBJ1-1	TGTGCCTCCCAGCCGAGCACTGAAGCTTTCTTT	CASQPSTEAFF
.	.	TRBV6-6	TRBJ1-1	TGTGCCAGCGCACCGGGGGCTGGTACTGAAGCTTTCTTT	CASAPGAGTEAFF
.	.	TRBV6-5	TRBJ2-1	TGTGCCAGCACCCGCTTTAGCGGAGCGCACAATGAGCAGTTCTTC	CASTRFSGAHNEQFF
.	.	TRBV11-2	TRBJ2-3	TGTGCCAGCAGCCCTCGGATCACAGATACGCAGTATTTT	CASSPRITDTQYF
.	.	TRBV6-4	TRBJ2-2	TGTGCCAGCAGTGCCCCAAGGGGGATAGAGCTGTTTTTT	CASSAPRGIELFF
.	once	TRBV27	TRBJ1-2	TGTGCCAGCAGTTTATTTGCGGGGGCAGTTGCTGGCTACACCTTC	CASSLFAGAVAGYTF
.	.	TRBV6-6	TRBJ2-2	TGTGCCAGCAGCAACCCGGGTCCACCCACCGGGGAGCTGTTTTTT	CASSNPGPPTGELFF
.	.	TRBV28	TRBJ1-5	TGTGCCAGCAGTTTGGAGGGAAACAATCAGCCCCAGCATTTT	CASSLEGNNQPQHF
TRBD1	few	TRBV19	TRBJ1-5	TGTGCCAGTAGGACCAGCTCGGGACAGGGCTTTAATCAGCCCCAGCATTTT	CASRTSSGQGFNQPQHF
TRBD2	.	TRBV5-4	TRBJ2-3	TGTGCCAGCAGCTTGGCTGGGGTATCTAGCGGGGGAAACACAGATACGCAGTATTTT	CASSLAGVSSGGNTDTQYF
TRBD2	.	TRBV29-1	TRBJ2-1	TGCAGCGTTGAAGAAAACGTGGCTAGCGGGGGGAGGCAGTTCTTC	CSVEENVASGGRQFF
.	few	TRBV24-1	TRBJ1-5	TGTGCCACCCAGTCAGCAGGGTCAGCCCAGCCCCAGCATTTT	CATQSAGSAQPQHF
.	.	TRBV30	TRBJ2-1	TGTGCCTGGAGGGACCCGGGACTCCACAATGAGCAGTTCTTC	CAWRDPGLHNEQFF
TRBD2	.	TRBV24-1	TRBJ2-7	TGTGCCACCAGTGAGGGACTAGCGGGATACGAGCAGTACTTC	CATSEGLAGYEQYF
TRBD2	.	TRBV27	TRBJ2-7	TGTGCCAGCAGTTTAGGGACTAGCGGGACCTACGAGCAGTACTTC	CASSLGTSGTYEQYF
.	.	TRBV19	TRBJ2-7	TGTGCCAGTAGTATAGATGGCAGCTACGAGCAGTACTTC	CASSIDGSYEQYF
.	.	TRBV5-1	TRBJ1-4	TGCGCCAGCAGCCGCGAGATTGCAACTAATGAAAAACTGTTTTTT	CASSREIATNEKLFF
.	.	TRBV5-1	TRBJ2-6	TGCGCCAGCAGCTTGGTCCCGATCGACTCTGGGGCCAACGTCCTGACTTTC	CASSLVPIDSGANVLTF
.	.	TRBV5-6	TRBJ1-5	TGTGCCAGCAGCTTGGTGGGGGCCAATCAGCCCCAGCATTTT	CASSLVGANQPQHF
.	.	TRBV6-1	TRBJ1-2	TGTGCCAGCAGTGAAGCGGGTTTTAGGGACACCGGGGGCTACACCTTC	CASSEAGFRDTGGYTF
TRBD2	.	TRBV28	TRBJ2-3	TGTGCCAGCGGATCCGGCGGGGGGGCAACAGATACGCAGTATTTT	CASGSGGGATDTQYF
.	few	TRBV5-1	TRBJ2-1	TGCGCCAGCAGCAATAGCCTAGCTTCCCTTATTTCCTACAATGAGCAGTTCTTC	CASSNSLASLISYNEQFF
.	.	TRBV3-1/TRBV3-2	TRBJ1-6	TGTGCCAGCAGCTCAGACATGTACGTTTCACCCCTCCACTTT	CASSSDMYVSPLHF
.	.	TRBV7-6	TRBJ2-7	TGTGCCAGCAGCTTAGGGCAGGGTGAATCCTACGAGCAGTACTTC	CASSLGQGESYEQYF
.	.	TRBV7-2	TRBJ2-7	TGTGCCAGCAGCTTATCTGCTCTAGCGAGCTCCTACGAGCAGTACTTC	CASSLSALASSYEQYF
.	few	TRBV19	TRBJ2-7	TGTGCCAGTAGTCACCACAATAACTACGAGCAGTACTTC	CASSHHNNYEQYF
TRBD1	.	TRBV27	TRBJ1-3	TGTGCCAGCAGTTCTTCCAGGGGGCCTGGAAACACCATATATTTT	CASSSSRGPGNTIYF
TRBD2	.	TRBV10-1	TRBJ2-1	TGCGCCACCGGGACGTCGGGGGGGGGTGAGCAGTTCTTC	CATGTSGGGEQFF